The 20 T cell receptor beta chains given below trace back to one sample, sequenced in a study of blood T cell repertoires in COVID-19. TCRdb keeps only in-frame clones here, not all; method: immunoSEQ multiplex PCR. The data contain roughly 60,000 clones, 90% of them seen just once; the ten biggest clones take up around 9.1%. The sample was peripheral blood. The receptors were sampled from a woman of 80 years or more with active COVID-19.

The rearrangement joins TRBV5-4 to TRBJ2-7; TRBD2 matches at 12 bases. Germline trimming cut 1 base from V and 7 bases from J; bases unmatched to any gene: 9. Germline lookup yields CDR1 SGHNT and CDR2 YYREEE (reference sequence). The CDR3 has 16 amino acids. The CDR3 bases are TGTGCCAGCAGCTTGTTTTATCTAGCGGGGGGGAGTGAGCAGTACGTC. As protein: CASSLFYLAGGSEQYV.

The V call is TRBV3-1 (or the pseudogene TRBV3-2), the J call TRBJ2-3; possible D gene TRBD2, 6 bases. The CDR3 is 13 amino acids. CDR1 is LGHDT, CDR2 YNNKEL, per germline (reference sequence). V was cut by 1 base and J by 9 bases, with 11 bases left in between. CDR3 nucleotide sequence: TGTGCCAGCAGCCAAGCCCCGGGGGACACGCAGTATTTT. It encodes CASSQAPGDTQYF.

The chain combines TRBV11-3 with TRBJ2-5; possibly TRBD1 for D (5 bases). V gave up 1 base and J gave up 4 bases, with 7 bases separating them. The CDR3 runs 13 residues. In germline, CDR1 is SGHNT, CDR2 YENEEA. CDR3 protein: CASSLAGLETQYF. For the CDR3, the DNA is TGTGCCAGCAGCTTAGCAGGGTTAGAGACCCAGTACTTC.

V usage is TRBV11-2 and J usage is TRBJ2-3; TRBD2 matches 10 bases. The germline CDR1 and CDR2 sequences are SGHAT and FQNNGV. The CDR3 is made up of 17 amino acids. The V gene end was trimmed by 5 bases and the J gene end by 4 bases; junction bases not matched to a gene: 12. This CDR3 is CASSRVTSGDISDTQYF. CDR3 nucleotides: TGTGCCAGCAGCCGTGTAACTAGCGGGGATATCTCAGATACGCAGTATTTT.

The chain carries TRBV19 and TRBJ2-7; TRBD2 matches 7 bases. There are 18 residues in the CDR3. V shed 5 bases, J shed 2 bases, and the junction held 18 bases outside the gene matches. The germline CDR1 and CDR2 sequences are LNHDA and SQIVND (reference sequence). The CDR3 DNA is TGTGCCAGTAGTGTCCAAAAAACGGGAGGCGCCGTCCCCTACGAGCAGTACTTC. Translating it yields CASSVQKTGGAVPYEQYF.

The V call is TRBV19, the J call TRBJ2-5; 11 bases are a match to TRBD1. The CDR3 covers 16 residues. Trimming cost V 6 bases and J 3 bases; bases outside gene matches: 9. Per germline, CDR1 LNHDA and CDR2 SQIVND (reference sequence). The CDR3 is CASSTIPGQGEETQYF. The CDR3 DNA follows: TGTGCCAGTAGCACAATACCGGGACAGGGGGAAGAGACCCAGTACTTC.

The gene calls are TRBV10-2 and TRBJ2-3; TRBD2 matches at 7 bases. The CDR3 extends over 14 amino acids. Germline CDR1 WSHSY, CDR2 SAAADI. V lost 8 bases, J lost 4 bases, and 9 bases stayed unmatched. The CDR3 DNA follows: TGCGCCAGCTGGGATGTAGCGGGTCCAGATACGCAGTATTTT. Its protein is CASWDVAGPDTQYF.

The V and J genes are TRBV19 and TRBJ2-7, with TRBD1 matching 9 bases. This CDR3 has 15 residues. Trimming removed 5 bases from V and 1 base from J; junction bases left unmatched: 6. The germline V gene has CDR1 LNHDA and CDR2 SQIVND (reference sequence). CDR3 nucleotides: TGTGCCAGTAGTGTATCCGGGACAGGGTCCTACGAGCAGTACGTC. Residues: CASSVSGTGSYEQYV.

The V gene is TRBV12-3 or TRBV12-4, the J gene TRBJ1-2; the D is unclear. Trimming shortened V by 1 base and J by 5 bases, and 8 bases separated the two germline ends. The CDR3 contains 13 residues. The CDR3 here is CASSLGAAYGYTF. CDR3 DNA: TGTGCCAGCAGTTTAGGGGCAGCTTATGGCTACACCTTC.

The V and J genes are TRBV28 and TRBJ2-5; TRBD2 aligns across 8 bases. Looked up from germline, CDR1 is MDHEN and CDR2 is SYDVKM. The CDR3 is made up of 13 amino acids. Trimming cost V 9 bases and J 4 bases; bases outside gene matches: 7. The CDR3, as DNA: TGTGCCAGTAGGACGGGGGGGCGAGAGACCCAGTACTTC. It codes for CASRTGGRETQYF.

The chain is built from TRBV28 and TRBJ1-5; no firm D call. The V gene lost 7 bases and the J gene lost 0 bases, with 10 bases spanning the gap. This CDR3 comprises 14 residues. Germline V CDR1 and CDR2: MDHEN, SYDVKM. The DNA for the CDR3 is TGTGCCAGCACCGAGGGTGTTAGCAATCAGCCCCAGCATTTT. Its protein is CASTEGVSNQPQHF. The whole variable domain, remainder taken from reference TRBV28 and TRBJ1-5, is DVKVTQSSRYLVKRTGEKVFLECVQDMDHENMFWYRQDPGLGLRLIYFSYDVKMKEKGDIPEGYSVSREKKERFSLILESASTNQTSMYLCASTEGVSNQPQHFGDGTRLSIL.

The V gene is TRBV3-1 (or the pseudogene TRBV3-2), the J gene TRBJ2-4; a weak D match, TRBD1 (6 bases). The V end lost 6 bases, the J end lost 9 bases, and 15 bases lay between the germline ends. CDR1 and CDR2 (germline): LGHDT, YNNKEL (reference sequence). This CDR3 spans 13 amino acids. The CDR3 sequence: CASSFSTGRIQYF. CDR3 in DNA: TGTGCCAGCAGTTTCAGTACAGGGCGCATTCAGTACTTC.

For the CDR3, the DNA is TGTGCCAGCAGTATGCCCCGGGGTGCTAACACTGAAGCTTTCTTT. Translating it yields CASSMPRGANTEAFF. The V gene is TRBV28, the J gene TRBJ1-1, with no clear D. From germline, CDR1 is MDHEN and CDR2 SYDVKM. The germline V and J ends were trimmed by 5 bases and 2 bases, with 15 bases remaining between them. The CDR3 extends over 15 amino acids. The whole variable domain, remainder taken from reference TRBV28 and TRBJ1-1, is DVKVTQSSRYLVKRTGEKVFLECVQDMDHENMFWYRQDPGLGLRLIYFSYDVKMKEKGDIPEGYSVSREKKERFSLILESASTNQTSMYLCASSMPRGANTEAFFGQGTRLTVV.

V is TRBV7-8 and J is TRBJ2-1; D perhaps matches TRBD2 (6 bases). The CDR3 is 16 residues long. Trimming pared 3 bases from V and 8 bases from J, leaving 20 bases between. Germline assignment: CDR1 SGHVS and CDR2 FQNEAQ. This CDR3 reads CASSLRTRLGRDEQFF. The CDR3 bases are TGTGCCAGCAGCTTGAGGACGCGACTAGGGAGAGATGAGCAGTTCTTC. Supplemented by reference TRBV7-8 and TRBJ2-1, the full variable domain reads GAGVSQSPRYKVAKRGQDVALRCDPISGHVSLFWYQQALGQGPEFLTYFQNEAQLDKSGLPSDRFFAERPEGSVSTLKIQRTQQEDSAVYLCASSLRTRLGRDEQFFGPGTRLTVL.

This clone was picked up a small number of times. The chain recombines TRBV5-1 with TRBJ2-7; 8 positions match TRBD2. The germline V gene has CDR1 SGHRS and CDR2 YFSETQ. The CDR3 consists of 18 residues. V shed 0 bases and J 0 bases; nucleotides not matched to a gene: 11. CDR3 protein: CASSLEGSGILSSYEQYF. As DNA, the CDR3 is TGCGCCAGCAGCTTGGAGGGTAGCGGGATTCTAAGCTCCTACGAGCAGTACTTC.

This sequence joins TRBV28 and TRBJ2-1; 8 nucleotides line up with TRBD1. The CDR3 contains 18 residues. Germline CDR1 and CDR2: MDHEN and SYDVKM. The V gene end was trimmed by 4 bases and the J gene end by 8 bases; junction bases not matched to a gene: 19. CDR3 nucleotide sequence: TGTGCCAGCAGTTCTCGTAGCGGACAGGGCAAAAGTCAGTATGAGCAGTTCTTC. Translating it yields CASSSRSGQGKSQYEQFF.

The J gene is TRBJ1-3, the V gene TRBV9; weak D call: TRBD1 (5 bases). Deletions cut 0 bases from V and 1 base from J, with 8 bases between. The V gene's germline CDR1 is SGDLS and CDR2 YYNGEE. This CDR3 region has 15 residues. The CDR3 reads CASSVDGGSGNTIYF. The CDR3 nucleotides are TGTGCCAGCAGCGTAGATGGGGGGTCTGGAAACACCATATATTTT.

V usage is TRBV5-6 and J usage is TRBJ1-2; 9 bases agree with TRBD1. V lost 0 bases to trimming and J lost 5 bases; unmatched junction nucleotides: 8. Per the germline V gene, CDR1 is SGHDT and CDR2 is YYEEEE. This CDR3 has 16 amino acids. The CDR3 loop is CASSLANTGGDYGYTF. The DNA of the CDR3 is TGTGCCAGCAGCTTGGCCAATACAGGGGGCGATTATGGCTACACCTTC.

CDR3 in amino acids: CASSQERLATNTGELFF. The CDR3 coding sequence is TGCGCCAGCAGCCAAGAGAGGCTAGCTACGAACACCGGGGAGCTGTTTTTT. The genes are TRBV4-1 and TRBJ2-2, with D perhaps matching TRBD2 (5 bases). V was pared by 0 bases and J by 0 bases, with 11 bases between. CDR3 length: 17 residues. CDR1 and CDR2 (germline): MGHRA, YSYEKL.

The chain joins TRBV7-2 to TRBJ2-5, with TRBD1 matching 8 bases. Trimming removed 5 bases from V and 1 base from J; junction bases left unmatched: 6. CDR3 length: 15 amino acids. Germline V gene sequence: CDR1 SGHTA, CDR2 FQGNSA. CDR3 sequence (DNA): TGTGCCAGCAGCCTCCGGACAGGGAGCCAAGAGACCCAGTACTTC. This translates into CASSLRTGSQETQYF.